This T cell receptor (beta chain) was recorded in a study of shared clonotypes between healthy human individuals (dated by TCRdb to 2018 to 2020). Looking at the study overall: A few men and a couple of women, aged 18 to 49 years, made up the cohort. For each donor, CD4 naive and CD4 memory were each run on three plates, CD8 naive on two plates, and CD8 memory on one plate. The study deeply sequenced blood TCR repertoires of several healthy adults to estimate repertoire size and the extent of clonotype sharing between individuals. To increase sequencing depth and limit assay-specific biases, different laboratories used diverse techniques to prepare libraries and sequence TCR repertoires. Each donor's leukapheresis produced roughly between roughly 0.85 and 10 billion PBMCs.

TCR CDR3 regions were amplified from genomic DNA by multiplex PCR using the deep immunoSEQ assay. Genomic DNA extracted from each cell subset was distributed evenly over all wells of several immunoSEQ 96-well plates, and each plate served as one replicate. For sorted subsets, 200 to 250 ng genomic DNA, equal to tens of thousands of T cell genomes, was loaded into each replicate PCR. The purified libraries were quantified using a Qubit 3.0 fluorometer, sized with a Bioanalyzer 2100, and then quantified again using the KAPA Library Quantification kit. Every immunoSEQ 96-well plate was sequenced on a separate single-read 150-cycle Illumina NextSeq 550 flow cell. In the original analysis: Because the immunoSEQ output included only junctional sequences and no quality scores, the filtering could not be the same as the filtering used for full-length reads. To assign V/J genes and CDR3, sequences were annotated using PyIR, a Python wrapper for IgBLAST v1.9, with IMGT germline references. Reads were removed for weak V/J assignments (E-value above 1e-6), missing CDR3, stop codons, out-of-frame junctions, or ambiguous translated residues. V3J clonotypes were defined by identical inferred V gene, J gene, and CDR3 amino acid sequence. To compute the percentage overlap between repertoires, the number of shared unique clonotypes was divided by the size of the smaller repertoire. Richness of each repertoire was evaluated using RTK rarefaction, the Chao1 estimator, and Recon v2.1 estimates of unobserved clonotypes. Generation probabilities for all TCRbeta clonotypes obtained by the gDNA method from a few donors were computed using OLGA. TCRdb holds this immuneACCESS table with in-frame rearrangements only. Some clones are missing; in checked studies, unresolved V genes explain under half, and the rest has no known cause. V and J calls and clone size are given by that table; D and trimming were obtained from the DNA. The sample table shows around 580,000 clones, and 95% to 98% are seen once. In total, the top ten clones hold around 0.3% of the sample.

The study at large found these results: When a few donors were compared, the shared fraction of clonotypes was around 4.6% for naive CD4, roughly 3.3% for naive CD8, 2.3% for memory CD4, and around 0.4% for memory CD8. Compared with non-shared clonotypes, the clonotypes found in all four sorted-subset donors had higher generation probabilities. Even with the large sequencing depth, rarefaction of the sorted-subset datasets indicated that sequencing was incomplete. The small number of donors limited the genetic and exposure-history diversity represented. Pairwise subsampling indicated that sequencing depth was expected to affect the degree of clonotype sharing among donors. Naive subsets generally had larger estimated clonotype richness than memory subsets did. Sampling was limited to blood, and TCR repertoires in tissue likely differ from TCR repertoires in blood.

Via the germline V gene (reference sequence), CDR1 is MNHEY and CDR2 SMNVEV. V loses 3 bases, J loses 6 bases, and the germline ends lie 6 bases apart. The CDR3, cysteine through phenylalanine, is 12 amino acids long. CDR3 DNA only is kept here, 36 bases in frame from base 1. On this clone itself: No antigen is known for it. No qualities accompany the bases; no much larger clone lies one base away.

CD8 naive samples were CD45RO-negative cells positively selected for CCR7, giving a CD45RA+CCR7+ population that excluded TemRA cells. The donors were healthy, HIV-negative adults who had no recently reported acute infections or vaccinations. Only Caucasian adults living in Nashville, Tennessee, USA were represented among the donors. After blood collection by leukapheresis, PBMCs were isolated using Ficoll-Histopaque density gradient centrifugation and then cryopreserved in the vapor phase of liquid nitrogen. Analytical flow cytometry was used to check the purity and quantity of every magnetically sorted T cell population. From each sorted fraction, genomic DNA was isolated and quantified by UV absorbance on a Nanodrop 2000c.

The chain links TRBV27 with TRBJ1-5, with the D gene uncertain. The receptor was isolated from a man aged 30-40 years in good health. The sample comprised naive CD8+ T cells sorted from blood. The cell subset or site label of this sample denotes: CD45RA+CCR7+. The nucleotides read TGTGCCAGCAGTTTCGAGGGTCAGCCCCAGCATTTT. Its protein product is CASSFEGQPQHF.